The sequence of this T cell receptor beta chain was determined in a study of T-cell reconstitution after alpha-beta-depleted transplantation in children. The study's findings and limits: T-cell counts and diversity at one year post-transplant came mainly from newly produced T cells. Several hundred graft clones that had expanded were reportedly the source of alpha-beta T cells about two months after transplant. High day-60 TCRbeta diversity in some patients came from surviving recipient T cells and thymic progenitors.

The authors prepared the TCRbeta library with unique molecular identifiers. One entry per CDR3 protein, called by TCRdb with MiXCR from the PCR reads. Here the sample spans approximately 290,000 distinct CDR3 sequences, 9.5% to 13% being singletons. This clonotype was seen repeatedly, ten times or more. Its antigen remains unknown. The sequence derives from a male patient aged 2-15 years who had a stem cell transplant for chronic granulomatous disease, so the T cells may come from the graft donor. This sample comprised peripheral blood, obtained 180 days after TCRalphabeta/CD19-depleted stem cell transplant.

For the CDR3, the DNA is TGTGCCAGCAGCGGGACTAGCACAGATACGCAGTATTTT. Protein product: CASSGTSTDTQYF. The chain combines TRBV19 with TRBJ2-3; 7 bases map to TRBD2. CDR1 is LNHDA and CDR2 is SQIVND in the germline V gene (reference sequence). Trimming removed 9 bases from V and 0 bases from J; junction bases left unmatched: 3. The CDR3 has 13 residues.